This is a list of T cell receptor beta chains from one sample in a study of T cells in severe cutaneous drug reactions. After re-calling the multiplex PCR reads, TCRdb lists one entry per CDR3 protein, DNA absent. The clone table shows just over 20,000 distinct CDR3 sequences, with the ten largest holding roughly 7.7%. Sequencing used PBMCs. The receptors originated from a human donor with toxic epidermal necrolysis, a severe cutaneous drug reaction. Both conserved end residues are part of each CDR3. Fields, in order: clone size, V gene, CDR3 length, J gene, CDR3 protein. Clone size appears in some rows only: once, few, many, or a class for an expanded clone.

>NA|TRBV19|19|TRBJ2-1
CASSLGLAGMLLSWNEQFF
>NA|TRBV5-6|17|TRBJ1-1
CASSLVGDATGNTEAFF
>NA|TRBV4-3|15|TRBJ2-1
CASSPDYNSYNEQFF
>NA|TRBV4-1|14|TRBJ1-2
CASSQETGGGGYTF
>NA|TRBV28|16|TRBJ2-3
CASSLRHRAFTDTQYF
>NA|TRBV19|14|TRBJ1-2
CASRRTEGNYGYTF
>NA|TRBV25-1|14|TRBJ2-2
CASSERTNTGELFF
>NA|TRBV7-9|15|TRBJ2-1
CASSLARGAYNEQFF
>NA|TRBV7-6|14|TRBJ1-1
CASSQGPPNTEAFF
>NA|TRBV2|14|TRBJ2-7
CASSLAGSSYEQYF
>NA|TRBV28|15|TRBJ2-1
CASSLPAMGPNEQFF
>NA|TRBV29-1|12|TRBJ2-7
CSVGTGPYEQYF
>NA|TRBV29-1|16|TRBJ1-2
CSVEDEEGNPNYGYTF
>NA|TRBV5-1|14|TRBJ1-1
CASSLAEGNTEAFF
>NA|TRBV24-1|16|TRBJ2-7
CATSDTGTAGAYEQYF
>NA|TRBV9|15|TRBJ2-1
CASSVVVAGGGEQFF
>NA|TRBV4-3|18|TRBJ2-3
CASSQTNSGPTSTDTQYF
>NA|TRBV4-3|13|TRBJ2-7
CASSQNLGREQYF
>NA|TRBV29-1|15|TRBJ2-5
CSVELRGRAGETQYF
>NA|TRBV7-9|15|TRBJ2-1
CASSRQGGAYNEQFF
>NA|TRBV7-9|17|TRBJ2-2
CASSFFGQLGNTGELFF
>NA|TRBV4-1|17|TRBJ2-4
CASSLSRQIVAKNIQYF
>NA|TRBV19|13|TRBJ1-1
CASSMGGSTEAFF
>NA|TRBV24-1|12|TRBJ2-3
CATGGAADTQYF
>NA|TRBV29-1|16|TRBJ2-1
CSVEDPGRSSYNEQFF
>NA|TRBV20-1|14|TRBJ2-7
CSASASGWSYEQYF
>NA|TRBV27|14|TRBJ2-3
CASVRRAGTDTQYF
>NA|TRBV6-5|14|TRBJ2-7
CASSYSSSSYEQYF
>NA|TRBV20-1|15|TRBJ2-7
CSARAVGTSPYEQYF
>NA|TRBV12-3/TRBV12-4|13|TRBJ2-1
CASSLGAVAGMFF
>NA|TRBV20-1|17|TRBJ2-2
CSAPTFTSGTNTGELFF
>NA|TRBV19|11|TRBJ2-5
CASSILETQYF
>NA|TRBV12-5|12|TRBJ2-7
CAGGDCGYEQYF
>medium-sized|TRBV2|14|TRBJ2-1
CATRWRETDNEQFF
>NA|TRBV5-4|17|TRBJ2-6
CASSLGTANSGANVLTF
>NA|TRBV11-2|16|TRBJ2-3
CASRGLAGASTDTQYF
>medium-sized|TRBV2|15|TRBJ2-1
CASSVGQADYNEQFF
>NA|TRBV19|14|TRBJ2-1
CASSIARQLNGQFF
>NA|TRBV7-9|15|TRBJ2-2
CASSLTSGYTGELFF
>NA|TRBV20-1|16|TRBJ2-5
CSATLGTSLHRETQYF
>NA|TRBV19|15|TRBJ1-4
CASSLLTGGFEKLFF
>medium-sized|TRBV9|16|TRBJ1-1
CASSAGSGERNTEAFF